This T cell receptor beta chain was sequenced during a study of OX40 agonist ivuxolimab in advanced cancers. Overall study context: Patient treatment consisted of intravenous ivuxolimab administration every 2 weeks at 0.01 to 10 mg/kg. Whole-study findings and limits: Among the lowest levels of clonal expansion were found in partial responders at 0.1-3.0 mg/kg. The expanded peripheral T cells' antigen specificity was not determined. Researchers report that CD8+ T cells had, on average, more expanded clones than CD4+.

This clone was detected only a few times. The antigen is not known. One end of the junction fails to match germline, which may point to a read error. Sequenced by immunoSEQ multiplex PCR; TCRdb stores in-frame clones only, minus some. Of about 38,000 clones listed, roughly nine tenths were seen once; the top ten hold approximately 45%. The specimen was CD4+ or CD8+ T cells sorted from blood, collected in a trial of the OX40 agonist ivuxolimab. This clonotype was sampled from an adult with an advanced solid tumor such as melanoma, head and neck, liver or kidney cancer.

The CDR3 sequence is CAWGVGEEAFF. DNA for the CDR3: TGTGCCTGGGGTGTAGGGGAAGAAGCTTTCTTT. The chain carries TRBV30 and TRBJ1-1; maybe TRBD1 (5 bases). Looked up from germline, CDR1 is GTSNPN and CDR2 is SVGIG (reference sequence). This CDR3 spans 11 amino acids.